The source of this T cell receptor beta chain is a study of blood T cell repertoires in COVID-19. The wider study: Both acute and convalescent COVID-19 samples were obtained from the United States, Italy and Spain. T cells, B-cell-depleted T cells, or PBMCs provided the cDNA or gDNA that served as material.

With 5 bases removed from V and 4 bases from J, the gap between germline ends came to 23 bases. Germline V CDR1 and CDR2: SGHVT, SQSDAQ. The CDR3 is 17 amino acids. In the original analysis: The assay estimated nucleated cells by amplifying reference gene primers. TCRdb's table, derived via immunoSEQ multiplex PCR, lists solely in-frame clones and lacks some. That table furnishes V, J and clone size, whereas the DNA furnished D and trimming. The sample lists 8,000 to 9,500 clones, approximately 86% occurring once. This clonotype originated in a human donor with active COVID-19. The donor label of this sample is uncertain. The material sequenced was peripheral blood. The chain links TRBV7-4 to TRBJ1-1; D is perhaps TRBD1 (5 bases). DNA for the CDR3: TGTGCCAGCAGCCCATTAAGGGGTCCGCCTAGGGGCACTGAAGCTTTCTTT. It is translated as CASSPLRGPPRGTEAFF.